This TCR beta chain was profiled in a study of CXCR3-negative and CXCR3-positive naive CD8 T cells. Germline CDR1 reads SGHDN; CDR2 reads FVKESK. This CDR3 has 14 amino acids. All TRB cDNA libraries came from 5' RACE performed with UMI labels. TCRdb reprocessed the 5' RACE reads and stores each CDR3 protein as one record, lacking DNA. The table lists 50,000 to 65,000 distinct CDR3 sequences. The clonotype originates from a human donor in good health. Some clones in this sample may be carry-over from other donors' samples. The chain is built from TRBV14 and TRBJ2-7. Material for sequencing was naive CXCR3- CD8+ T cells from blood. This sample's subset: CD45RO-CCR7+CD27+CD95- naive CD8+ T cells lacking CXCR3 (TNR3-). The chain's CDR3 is CASSVQGMLNEQYF.